This T cell receptor beta chain is drawn from a study of T cell clonotyping in hematopoietic cell transplantation. After removal of 2 bases from V and 5 bases from J, the junction contained 7 bases not matched to a gene. The germline V gene encodes CDR1 SGHRS and CDR2 YFSETQ. CDR3 length: 16 amino acids. Comments on this clone: No antigen is known for it.

Study results and caveats: Pathologically expanded recipient clonotypes increased progressively from day 30 to day 180 as diversity fell. At the given depth, recipient repertoires were over 95% de novo clonotypes.

Assay used: immunoSEQ multiplex PCR; TCRdb lists only in-frame clones, some missing. This table holds some 5,000 clones, more than 70% found once. Indicated time point: recipient sample about 28 days before transplant, after cytoreduction. The sequenced sample was peripheral blood mononuclear cells, obtained before stem cell transplant. The rearrangement joins TRBV5-1 to TRBJ2-2; 9 positions match TRBD2. This receptor was taken from a woman between 45 and 60 years old with acute myeloid leukemia. Some clones in this sample may be carry-over from other donors' samples. The CDR3 reads CASSFEGTSLTGELFF. The CDR3 DNA is TGCGCCAGCAGCTTCGAGGGGACTAGCTTGACCGGGGAGCTGTTTTTT.